The 16 T cell receptor beta chains in this list originate from one sample, sequenced in a study of STAT3 mutations in large granular lymphocyte leukemia. The study's findings and limits: At least one immunodominant TCR beta clonotype appeared in every T-cell large granular lymphocyte leukemia patient.

Their antigen targets remain unknown. Measured with immunoSEQ multiplex PCR; TCRdb has only the in-frame clones, and not every one. The table records about 42,000 clones, roughly three quarters of them present only once. Material for sequencing was PBMCs. Receptors originate from a human donor with T large granular lymphocyte leukemia. Some clones in this sample may be carry-over from other donors' samples.

The V gene is TRBV10-3, the J gene TRBJ2-2, with D perhaps matching TRBD1 (5 bases). The germline V gene has CDR1 ENHRY and CDR2 SYGVKD. The CDR3 is 13 residues long. The germline V and J ends were trimmed by 6 bases and 3 bases, with 8 bases remaining between them. The CDR3 is CAISSRDTGELFF. In nucleotides, the CDR3 is TGTGCCATCAGCTCCAGGGACACCGGGGAGCTGTTTTTT.

This clone was detected a few times. The CDR3 DNA is TGTGCCAGCAGCACTACAGGGAGGCAGACCCAGTACTTC. It codes for CASSTTGRQTQYF. The chain carries TRBV7-2 and TRBJ2-5; tentatively, D is TRBD1 or TRBD2 (6 bases each). The CDR3 is made up of 13 amino acids. Germline CDR1 reads SGHTA; CDR2 reads FQGNSA. V lost 5 bases and J 6 bases, leaving 13 bases between the germline ends.

The rearrangement links TRBV7-6 to TRBJ2-1, with D hard to call. The CDR3 spans 13 residues. The V end was cut by 5 bases, the J end by 7 bases, with 12 bases between. Germline loops: CDR1 SGHVS, CDR2 FNYEAQ. The chain's CDR3 is CASSPGYLNEQFF. The CDR3 region has the DNA TGTGCCAGCAGCCCCGGGTATCTAAATGAGCAGTTCTTC.

This clone occurred once. CDR3 amino acids: CASSSYTESYGNTIYF. The CDR3 DNA follows: TGTGCCAGCAGTTCCTACACGGAATCGTACGGAAACACCATATATTTT. The J gene is TRBJ1-3, the V gene TRBV28, with D unresolved. Trimming took off 4 bases at V and 4 bases at J, with 17 bases between the two ends. Per the germline V gene, CDR1 is MDHEN and CDR2 is SYDVKM. There are 16 residues in the CDR3.

The table lists this clone with a count of one. The gene calls are TRBV28 and TRBJ1-2; possibly TRBD1 for D (6 bases). CDR1 is MDHEN, CDR2 SYDVKM, per germline. V dropped 4 bases and J dropped 8 bases, with 14 bases sitting between them. This CDR3 has 13 residues. CDR3 DNA: TGTGCCAGCAGTTCAGCCGACAGGTACGGCTACACCTTC. It yields the protein CASSSADRYGYTF.

In this sample, this clone is medium-sized. The rearrangement links TRBV30 to TRBJ1-3; no definite D call. Trimming shortened V by 1 base and J by 4 bases, and 2 bases separated the two germline ends. There are 11 residues in the CDR3. Germline V gives CDR1 GTSNPN, CDR2 SVGIG (reference sequence). The CDR3 DNA reads TGTGCCTGGAGTGGGGGAAACACCATATATTTT. Translation: CAWSGGNTIYF.

This clone was observed once. CDR3 amino acids: CASSRDSISYEQYF. DNA of the CDR3: TGTGCCAGCAGTCGGGACTCCATCTCCTACGAGCAGTACTTC. The genes are TRBV27 and TRBJ2-7; D may be TRBD2 (6 bases). The V end lost 5 bases, the J end lost 0 bases, and 11 bases lay between the germline ends. The germline V gene has CDR1 MNHEY and CDR2 SMNVEV (reference sequence). CDR3 length: 14 amino acids.

J is TRBJ2-5 and V is TRBV5-1; D not certain. This CDR3 has 14 residues. CDR1 SGHRS and CDR2 YFSETQ come from the germline V gene. The ends were cut back, 0 bases at V and 5 bases at J, with 11 bases in the middle. This CDR3 is CASSLDSPGETQYF. The CDR3 DNA is TGCGCCAGCAGCTTGGACTCCCCTGGGGAGACCCAGTACTTC.

The rearrangement links TRBV5-1 to TRBJ1-4, with D hard to call. The V gene's germline CDR1 is SGHRS and CDR2 YFSETQ. V gave up 0 bases and J gave up 5 bases, with 8 bases separating them. This CDR3 is built from 14 residues. The CDR3 protein is CASSLEAGNEKLFF. Here the CDR3 DNA reads TGCGCCAGCAGCTTGGAGGCGGGGAATGAAAAACTGTTTTTT.

As DNA, the CDR3 is TGTGCCAGCTCACCATTTGGGACAGTGTCCACAGATACGCAGTATTTT. Translating gives CASSPFGTVSTDTQYF. This chain uses TRBV18 with TRBJ2-3, with 7 positions matching TRBD1. Germline V gives CDR1 KGHSH, CDR2 LQKENI. V lost 2 bases to trimming and J lost 2 bases; unmatched junction nucleotides: 7. The CDR3 is made up of 16 amino acids.

The chain is built from TRBV18 and TRBJ2-3; 7 bases align to TRBD1. Germline assignment: CDR1 KGHSH and CDR2 LQKENI. V dropped 2 bases and J dropped 1; count of bases not matched to a gene: 3. The CDR3 runs to 15 residues. CDR3 nucleotide sequence: TGTGCCAGCTCACCAGTAACAGGGGGCACAGATACGCAGTATTTT. This gives the protein CASSPVTGGTDTQYF.

The rearrangement joins TRBV7-2 to TRBJ1-5, with D perhaps TRBD1 (5 bases). Trimming removed 1 base from V and 7 bases from J, with 14 bases in between. Looked up from germline, CDR1 is SGHTA and CDR2 is FQGNSA. The CDR3 consists of 15 residues. The CDR3 DNA follows: TGTGCCAGCAGCTTAGATACAGGAGTCATGCAGCCCCAGCATTTT. This encodes CASSLDTGVMQPQHF.

The chain is built from TRBV27 and TRBJ1-6; D is unclear. V was trimmed by 4 bases and J by 11 bases, leaving 0 bases between them. Germline assignment: CDR1 MNHEY and CDR2 SMNVEV (reference sequence). The CDR3 spans 9 residues. The CDR3 sequence is CASSSPLHF. CDR3 nucleotides: TGTGCCAGCAGTTCACCCCTCCACTTT.

The chain couples TRBV13 to TRBJ1-5; D is uncertain. V lost 3 bases to trimming and J lost 6 bases, with 6 bases between them. Germline CDR1 PRHDT, CDR2 FYEKMQ (reference sequence). This CDR3 has 12 residues. The CDR3, as DNA: TGTGCCAGCAGCTTTGTAGGTCAGCCCCAGCATTTT. Translated: CASSFVGQPQHF.

The chain employs TRBV6-5 and TRBJ2-1, with D perhaps being TRBD1 or TRBD2 (6 bases each). The CDR3 runs to 13 residues. CDR1 is MNHEY, CDR2 SVGAGI, per germline. Deletions cut 2 bases from V and 7 bases from J, with 9 bases between. The CDR3 bases are TGTGCCAGCAGTTACAGGGGGGAGAATGAGCAGTTCTTC. Translated: CASSYRGENEQFF.

The V gene is TRBV27, the J gene TRBJ1-2; 9 bases map to TRBD1. CDR1 MNHEY and CDR2 SMNVEV come from the germline V gene (reference sequence). The CDR3 covers 15 residues. J gave up 2 bases and V 8 bases, and 9 bases lay outside the gene matches. The CDR3 reads CASAILGTGNYGYTF. The CDR3 DNA reads TGTGCCAGCGCGATACTCGGGACAGGGAACTATGGCTACACCTTC.